This T cell receptor (beta chain) was sequenced during a study of T cell repertoires in ileal Crohn's disease. Study-level results: Clonal expansions were more frequent in active smokers than non-smokers at surgery. Clonality above 26.8% at surgery always came with endoscopic recurrence.

About 490 nanograms of biopsy DNA per sample underwent TCRB immunosequencing. Sequenced by immunoSEQ multiplex PCR; TCRdb stores in-frame clones only, minus some. This sample carries roughly 15,000 clones, 75% to 90% of them seen once, and the ten largest clones take under 5%. Note on this clone: The target antigen is unknown.

CDR1 LNHNV and CDR2 YYDKDF come from the germline V gene (reference sequence). This CDR3 has 13 residues. V was trimmed by 6 bases and J by 4 bases, leaving 12 bases between them. The V and J genes are TRBV15 and TRBJ2-5; tentatively, D is TRBD2 (5 bases). Sequenced input: ileal tissue. This clonotype was sampled from an adult with Crohn's disease. The DNA for the CDR3 is TGTGCCACCAGGGAAGCGGAGGTAGAGACCCAGTACTTC. Translated: CATREAEVETQYF.